This T cell receptor (beta chain) was obtained from a study of shared clonotypes between healthy human individuals. Study-level findings and limits: Larger richness was generally estimated for naive than memory subsets.

The assay was immunoSEQ multiplex PCR, and TCRdb's table has in-frame clones only and misses some. Found here are about 960,000 clones, around 80% of them singletons; the top ten hold roughly 1.5%. A few counts support this clone. No antigen is known for it. Donors, healthy HIV-negative adults, lacked recent acute infections or vaccinations. The donors, all of them Caucasian adults, lived in Nashville, Tennessee. Trimming removed 4 bases from V and 9 bases from J; junction bases left unmatched: 7. The germline CDR1 and CDR2 sequences are SGHAT and FQNNGV. The CDR3 runs 15 residues. The sequence was collected from a man younger than 35 in good health. The chain employs TRBV11-2 and TRBJ1-6, with 9 bases that match TRBD1. Sequencing was performed on memory CD4+ T cells sorted from blood. Subset defined: CD45RA-negative fraction. The CDR3 loop reads CASSSSGTGSSPLHF. CDR3 coding DNA: TGTGCCAGCAGCTCCTCCGGGACAGGGAGTTCACCCCTCCACTTT.